The rows below give T cell receptor beta chains drawn from one sample of a study of cytomegalovirus exposure and HLA in healthy donors. Measured with immunoSEQ multiplex PCR; TCRdb has only the in-frame clones, and not every one. The sample comprises about 82,000 clones, less than 80% of which are singletons, and 20% to 25% rests with the top ten. Material: PBMCs. The source is a man aged 30 to 45 in good health and CMV-seropositive. Both conserved end residues are part of each CDR3. The order of the fields is D gene, V gene, J gene, clone size, CDR3 DNA, CDR3 protein. A D gene is named only where the DNA matches it firmly. For some rows the clone size is stated as once, few or many, or as a class when expanded; others skip it.

-	TRBV29-1	TRBJ1-1	few	TGCAGCGCCCAGACAGCGAACACTGAAGCTTTCTTT	CSAQTANTEAFF
-	TRBV7-2	TRBJ2-7	-	TGTGCCAGCAGCTCCGACCCCACTAGGTTCTACGAGCAGTACTTC	CASSSDPTRFYEQYF
TRBD1	TRBV6-1	TRBJ2-7	-	TGTGCCAGTCTCGCCAGGGGGCCGTCCGAGCAGTACTTC	CASLARGPSEQYF
-	TRBV9	TRBJ2-1	once	TGTGCCAGCAGCGTAGATTCCAGGGTCTATGAGCAGTTCTTC	CASSVDSRVYEQFF
-	TRBV10-2	TRBJ2-3	-	TGCGCCAGCAAGGAGGGGGCAACAGATACGCAGTATTTT	CASKEGATDTQYF
TRBD1	TRBV9	TRBJ1-2	-	TGTGCCAGCAGAAGAGGTGGGGACAGGGCAGCTAACTATGGCTACACCTTC	CASRRGGDRAANYGYTF
TRBD1	TRBV27	TRBJ1-6	-	TGTGCCAGCAGTTTCGGGACAGGGTATTCACCCCTCCACTTT	CASSFGTGYSPLHF
-	TRBV9	TRBJ1-4	-	TGTGCCAGCAGCGCGCGACAAGCAACTAATGAAAAACTGTTTTTT	CASSARQATNEKLFF
TRBD1	TRBV6-6	TRBJ2-5	-	TGTGCCAGCAGTTCAGACAGGGCTTCGGCCCAGTACTTC	CASSSDRASAQYF
-	TRBV6-5	TRBJ2-7	-	TGTGCCAGCTCGGTTCTCACCCCTCTTGGCGAGCAGTACTTC	CASSVLTPLGEQYF
TRBD1	TRBV5-6	TRBJ2-7	-	TGTGCCAGCAGCTTGGCGGACAGGGTTGAGTACGAGCAGTACTTC	CASSLADRVEYEQYF
TRBD1	TRBV5-1	TRBJ1-1	-	TGCGCCAGCAGCCCGTTGACAGGGGGCAAGAACACTGAAGCTTTCTTT	CASSPLTGGKNTEAFF
-	TRBV7-6	TRBJ2-1	-	TGTGCCAGCAGCCCCAGGGGCGAGGGGTACAATGAGCAGTTCTTC	CASSPRGEGYNEQFF
TRBD2	TRBV7-8	TRBJ2-5	once	TGTGCCAGCAGCTTATTAGCGGGAGTCGAGACCCAGTACTTC	CASSLLAGVETQYF
TRBD2	TRBV7-2	TRBJ2-5	-	TGTGCCAGCAGCTTGACGGGAGGAGAGACCCAGTACTTC	CASSLTGGETQYF
TRBD1	TRBV15	TRBJ1-5	once	TGTGCCACCAGCAGCCGGGACAGTGGGAATCAGCCCCAGCATTTT	CATSSRDSGNQPQHF
-	TRBV29-1	TRBJ1-2	-	TGCAGCGTTGAAACAGGGCAGTGGGGCTACACCTTC	CSVETGQWGYTF
-	TRBV4-3	TRBJ1-1	-	TGCGCCAGCAGCCAAGATTTTGGCTGGGGGGTGACTTTCTTT	CASSQDFGWGVTFF
-	TRBV12-5	TRBJ2-1	-	TGTGCTAGTGGTTCTCTAAAGACTCGAAATGAGCAGTTCTTC	CASGSLKTRNEQFF
TRBD2	TRBV11-1	TRBJ2-3	few	TGTGCCAGCAGTTTAAATGGGGCGGGAGTCCCCGATACGCAGTATTTT	CASSLNGAGVPDTQYF
TRBD2	TRBV6-5	TRBJ2-7	-	TGTGCCAGCAGTTACTCGCCAACTAGCGGCACCTACGAGCAGTACTTC	CASSYSPTSGTYEQYF
-	TRBV5-8	TRBJ1-5	-	TGTGCCAGCAGCTCATGGAGCGATAGCAATCAGCCCCAGCATTTT	CASSSWSDSNQPQHF
TRBD1	TRBV7-3	TRBJ2-7	-	TGTGCCAGCAGCTTAGGGACAGGCACCTACGAGCAGTACTTC	CASSLGTGTYEQYF
-	TRBV30	TRBJ1-2	-	TGTGCCTGGAGTGTCGGCGGAACAAACTATGGCTACACCTTC	CAWSVGGTNYGYTF
-	TRBV25-1	TRBJ1-3	-	TGTGCCAGCGTGGACAGACTCTCTGGAAACACCATATATTTT	CASVDRLSGNTIYF
TRBD2	TRBV7-6	TRBJ2-3	-	TGTGCCAGCAGCTTAGACGGCCTAGCGGGAGTATCTCCAGATACGCAGTATTTT	CASSLDGLAGVSPDTQYF
TRBD1	TRBV7-2	TRBJ1-1	-	TGTGCCAGCAGCTTAGTAGGTGGGTCCCAGGGGGCAAGGAACACTGAAGCTTTCTTT	CASSLVGGSQGARNTEAFF
TRBD1	TRBV5-1	TRBJ1-5	-	TGCGCCAGCAGCCCGGGGACAGGGATCGGCAATCAGCCCCAGCATTTT	CASSPGTGIGNQPQHF
-	TRBV6-5	TRBJ1-1	-	TGTGCCAGCAGTACCCCGGGGACTGAAGCTTTCTTT	CASSTPGTEAFF
-	TRBV28	TRBJ1-4	-	TGTGCCAGCAGTTTATATGGGGGGGATGAAAAACTGTTTTTT	CASSLYGGDEKLFF
TRBD2	TRBV6-5	TRBJ2-1	few	TGTGCCAGCAGTTGGTCGGGAGCGGGAGGGCCCATTGAGCAGTTCTTC	CASSWSGAGGPIEQFF
-	TRBV30	TRBJ2-7	-	TGTGCACAGGCTAACAGGTTCGAGCAGTACTTC	CAQANRFEQYF